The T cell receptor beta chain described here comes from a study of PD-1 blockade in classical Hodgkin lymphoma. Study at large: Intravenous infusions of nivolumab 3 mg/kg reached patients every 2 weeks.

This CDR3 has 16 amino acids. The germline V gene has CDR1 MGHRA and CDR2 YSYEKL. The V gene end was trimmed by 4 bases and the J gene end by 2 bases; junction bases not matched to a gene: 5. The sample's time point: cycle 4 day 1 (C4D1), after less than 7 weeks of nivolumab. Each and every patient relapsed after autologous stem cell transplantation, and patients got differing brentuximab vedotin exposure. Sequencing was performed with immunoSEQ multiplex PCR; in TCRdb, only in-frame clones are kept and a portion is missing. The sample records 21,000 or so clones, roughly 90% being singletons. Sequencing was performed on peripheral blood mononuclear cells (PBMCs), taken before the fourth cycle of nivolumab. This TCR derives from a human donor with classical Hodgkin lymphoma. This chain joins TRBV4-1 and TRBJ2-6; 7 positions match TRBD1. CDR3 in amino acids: CASSLQQGTGANVLTF. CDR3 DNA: TGCGCCAGCAGCCTGCAACAGGGGACTGGGGCCAACGTCCTGACTTTC.